This T cell receptor (beta chain) was observed in a study of CD8+ T cells in alopecia areata. V was clipped by 0 bases and J by 2 bases, with 9 bases between them. Per germline, CDR1 LGHNA and CDR2 YSLEER. CDR3 length: 15 amino acids. RNA extraction and reverse transcription yielded cDNA as sequencing template. The method was immunoSEQ multiplex PCR; TCRdb's version includes in-frame clones alone and lacks a portion of them. Of some 180,000 clones detected, 63% appear once; the ten largest clones hold more than 1.5%. The source material was CD4+ T cells sorted from blood, sampled at week 0. This chain connects TRBV4-3 to TRBJ2-3, with D unresolved. The sequence was obtained from a human donor with alopecia areata. This CDR3 is CASSQDMANTDTQYF. The CDR3 DNA reads TGCGCCAGCAGCCAAGATATGGCGAACACAGATACGCAGTATTTT.